Listed here are 9 T cell receptor beta chains from one sample, sequenced in a study of breast tumors, draining lymph nodes, adjacent tissues. TCRdb fed the multiplex PCR reads into MiXCR, producing one record per CDR3 protein. The data contain about 230,000 distinct CDR3 sequences, 32% of them singletons. Samples came from axillary lymph nodes draining the breast cancer. Sequencing used axillary lymph node tissue. Source of these receptors: a female donor with breast cancer. Some clones in this sample may be carry-over from other donors' samples.

The chain carries TRBV7-9 and TRBJ2-3; possible D gene TRBD2, 6 bases. Per germline, CDR1 SEHNR and CDR2 FQNEAQ (reference sequence). There are 12 residues in the CDR3. The V end lost 1 base, the J end lost 10 bases, and 9 bases lay between the germline ends. Here the CDR3 reads CASSLVPGAQYF. CDR3 DNA: TGTGCCAGCAGCTTAGTCCCGGGAGCGCAGTATTTT.

This clonotype has a count of ten or more. This chain uses TRBV7-9 with TRBJ2-3; D not certain. The V gene's germline CDR1 is SEHNR and CDR2 FQNEAQ (reference sequence). This CDR3 is built from 15 residues. V lost 1 base and J lost 3, with 11 bases in between. The DNA for the CDR3 is TGTGCCAGCAGCTTAGATGGCCGCCCGACAGATACGCAGTATTTT. Translating it yields CASSLDGRPTDTQYF.

This clonotype was detected a few times. This could be a read error, since a much larger clone is one nucleotide away. The chain has TRBV9 and TRBJ2-1, with 11 bases lining up with TRBD2. Germline loops: CDR1 SGDLS, CDR2 YYNGEE. CDR3 length: 14 residues. CDR3 sequence (DNA): TGTGCCAGCAGCGCGGGACTAGCGGACAATGAGCAGTCCTTC. This translates into CASSAGLADNEQSF.

The gene calls are TRBV11-3 and TRBJ1-4, with 12 bases matching TRBD1. V gave up 6 bases and J gave up 6 bases; unmatched junction bases: 8. The CDR3 is 16 residues long. Per germline, CDR1 SGHNT and CDR2 YENEEA. The chain's CDR3 is CASRYGTGGTDEKLFF. CDR3 coding DNA: TGTGCCAGCAGGTATGGGACAGGGGGCACAGATGAAAAACTGTTTTTT. Filled out from reference TRBV11-3 and TRBJ1-4, the complete variable domain reads EAGVVQSPRYKIIEKKQPVAFWCNPISGHNTLYWYLQNLGQGPELLIRYENEEAVDDSQLPKDRFSAERLKGVDSTLKIQPAELGDSAVYLCASRYGTGGTDEKLFFGSGTQLSVL.

This clonotype came up many times. The gene calls are TRBV5-5 and TRBJ1-2, with 8 positions matching TRBD1. There are 14 residues in the CDR3. Losses at the gene ends were 7 bases for V and 3 bases for J; bases not matched to a gene: 8. In germline, CDR1 is SGHKS, CDR2 YYEKEE (reference sequence). The DNA for the CDR3 is TGTGCCAGCGGTTCAGGGGGCGCAGACTATGGCTACACCTTC. The encoded protein is CASGSGGADYGYTF.

The J gene is TRBJ2-3, the V gene TRBV4-3; the match to TRBD2 covers 10 bases. The CDR3 covers 18 residues. Germline CDR1 reads LGHNA; CDR2 reads YSLEER. V trimming: 0 bases; J trimming: 1 base; junction bases outside the gene matches: 7. CDR3 in DNA: TGCGCCAGCAGCCAAGATGGGGTAGCGGGAGGTCGCACAGATACGCAGTATTTT. Translated: CASSQDGVAGGRTDTQYF.

This clonotype has at least ten counts. The rearrangement links TRBV7-9 to TRBJ1-4, with D tentatively TRBD1 (6 bases). CDR3 size: 15 residues. Trimming cost V 3 bases and J 3 bases, with 11 bases left between them. Germline CDR1 reads SEHNR; CDR2 reads FQNEAQ (reference sequence). The DNA for the CDR3 is TGTGCCAGCAGCTTGGGGGCCGGATCTAATGAAAAACTGTTTTTT. This sequence encodes CASSLGAGSNEKLFF.

Of note for this clonotype: Lacking the conserved final phenylalanine or tryptophan, this CDR3 likely reflects a read error. V gene TRBV4-3 combines with J gene TRBJ2-5, with TRBD2 as a possible D gene (6 bases). Trimming left V 4 bases short and J 4 bases short, with 13 bases between. The CDR3 consists of 14 residues. The germline V gene encodes CDR1 LGHNA and CDR2 YSLEER. CDR3 loop: CASSRKEGAETQYS. CDR3 sequence (DNA): TGCGCCAGCAGCCGCAAGGAGGGCGCAGAGACCCAGTACTCC.

This clonotype was observed at least ten times. The rearrangement links TRBV4-2 to TRBJ2-7; 14 nucleotides line up with TRBD2. The junction had 8 bases not matched to a gene; V was cut back by 1 base and J by 0 bases. The CDR3 has 19 amino acids. Germline V gene sequence: CDR1 LGHNA, CDR2 YNFKEQ. The CDR3, as DNA: TGTGCCAGCAGCCAAGGGGGACTAGCGGGAGTTACTAGCTCCTACGAGCAGTACTTC. Translated: CASSQGGLAGVTSSYEQYF.